The 2 T cell receptor beta chains below come from one sample, sequenced in a study of blood T cell repertoires in COVID-19. The assay was immunoSEQ multiplex PCR, and TCRdb's table has in-frame clones only and misses some. Of fewer than 130,000 clones in the sample, over 65% are singletons; the top ten hold 3.8%. Sequencing was done on a sample of peripheral blood. These receptors were collected from a woman of 80 years or more with acute or convalescent COVID-19.

A single count supports this clone. V usage is TRBV6-1 and J usage is TRBJ2-1; no reliable D call. Trimming cost V 3 bases and J 10 bases, with 13 bases left between them. This CDR3 comprises 13 residues. Germline V gene sequence: CDR1 MNHNS, CDR2 SASEGT. The CDR3 spells CASSDRDLGEQFF. The CDR3 DNA reads as TGTGCCAGCAGTGATCGAGACTTAGGAGAGCAGTTCTTC.

The J gene is TRBJ1-2, the V gene TRBV4-1, with D perhaps matching TRBD1 (6 bases). Trimming removed 0 bases from V and 3 bases from J, with 14 bases in between. This CDR3 has 16 amino acids. Germline CDR1 and CDR2: MGHRA and YSYEKL. This CDR3 reads CASSQEQGRGDYGYTF. CDR3 bases: TGCGCCAGCAGCCAAGAACAGGGAAGAGGAGACTATGGCTACACCTTC.